This TCR beta chain emerged from a study of blood T cell repertoires in COVID-19. On the study more broadly: COVID-19 samples from acute and convalescent phases originated in the United States, Italy and Spain.

V lost 6 bases to trimming and J lost 6 bases; unmatched junction nucleotides: 10. The V gene's germline CDR1 is MNHEY and CDR2 SMNVEV (reference sequence). This CDR3 spans 15 amino acids. Using immunoSEQ multiplex PCR, the repertoire was profiled, and TCRdb retains in-frame clones only, with some absent. The table lists tens of thousands of clones, 87% of them singletons. The V call is TRBV27, the J call TRBJ2-1, with 8 nucleotides matching TRBD2. This receptor was obtained from a man between 60 and 75 years old with active COVID-19. The sequenced material came from peripheral blood. CDR3 region: CASRPTGGISNEQFF. The DNA for the CDR3 is TGTGCCAGCAGGCCTACGGGGGGGATAAGCAATGAGCAGTTCTTC.